Described below is a single T cell receptor (beta chain) sequence and its context. No cognate antigen has been identified for it. Per-base quality was not reported, and no clone a single base away is much larger than it. This record belongs to a study of OX40 agonist ivuxolimab in advanced cancers. With respect to the entire study: Ivuxolimab was an agonistic, fully human IgG2 monoclonal antibody directed against OX40 (CD134), a costimulatory receptor. A male proportion of roughly 80% and a mean age of about 60 years, ranging from about 23 to 90, were recorded for the dose-escalation cohort. Among the approximately 54 dose-escalation patients, about 20 had hepatocellular carcinoma, around 15 melanoma, 9 renal cell carcinoma and 9 head and neck cancer. Three dose-escalation patients achieved partial responses, one with hepatocellular carcinoma and two with cutaneous melanoma. Intravenous ivuxolimab was administered to patients every 2 weeks at six dose levels: 0.01, 0.1, 0.3, 1.5, 3 and 10 mg/kg. Peripheral TCRbeta sequencing was intended to test whether TCR sequence diversity was altered and clonal T-cell expansion was caused by ivuxolimab. Prior anti-PD-1, anti-PD-L1 or anti-CTLA-4 therapy was permitted, and checkpoint inhibitors had been received by about two fifths of dose-escalation patients. The monotherapy dose-escalation portion (N ≈ 52 patients) of the phase I ivuxolimab trial is reported in the paper.

Genomic DNA was extracted from sorted cells for sequencing of the TCRbeta CDR3 region. The immunoSEQ Assay was used to sequence the TCRbeta CDR3 regions. Imported from immuneACCESS, the table was reduced by TCRdb to in-frame sequences with V and J called. These copies leave out some clones; in studies compared against another copy, an unresolved V gene accounts for under half, and the cause of the remainder is not known. For this sample there are about 49,000 clones; roughly 85% appear just once. Jointly, the top ten make up 7.9% of the sample. General findings and caveats noted by the study authors: After ivuxolimab, CD8+ T cells had more expanded clones than CD4+ T cells on average. The antigen specificity of the clonally expanded peripheral T cells was not determined. Clonal expansion of both CD4+ and CD8+ blood T cells was observed from baseline to week 6 at doses 0.1 to 3.0 mg/kg. In partial responders in the 0.1-3.0 mg/kg groups, normalized peripheral clonal expansion was found to be among the lowest, especially among CD8+ T cells. Low levels of normalized T-cell clonal expansion were also shown by some nonresponding patients.

Patients with a history of autoimmune disease or receiving systemic immunosuppression were excluded from the trial. Peripheral blood for TCR sequencing was collected from all dose cohorts at baseline, on cycle 4 day 1, and on cycle 7 day 1. The samples were taken from a phase I, first-in-human, multicenter, open-label dose-escalation trial of ivuxolimab. Adults with locally advanced or metastatic head and neck squamous cell, hepatocellular, melanoma or renal cell carcinoma were enrolled in the trial. CD4+ and CD8+ T cells were sorted separately from peripheral blood before TCR sequencing. Reading the germline V gene gives CDR1 ENHRY and CDR2 SYGVKD. From the cysteine through the phenylalanine, the CDR3 covers 17 amino acids. Only the CDR3 portion is preserved as DNA: 51 bases, with reading frame beginning at the first base. Trimming removed 2 bases from V and 4 bases from J, leaving 20 bases between the germline ends.

The rearranged chain carries TRBV10-3 and TRBJ1-2; the best D guess is TRBD1, with 5 bases matching. The source material was CD4+ or CD8+ T cells sorted from blood, sampled in a trial of the OX40 agonist ivuxolimab. This TCR was recovered from an adult with an advanced solid tumor such as melanoma, head and neck, liver or kidney cancer. The DNA reads as follows: TGTGCCATCAGTGAGCTGTCCGGGACCGAGGAAATCTATGGCTACACCTTC. Its protein product is CAISELSGTEEIYGYTF.